This entry features one T cell receptor (beta chain) sequence. Its matching antigen is unknown. The PCR had 60 Vbeta and 13 Jbeta primers. Only in-frame clones appear in the TCRdb table, and some are missing; sequencing was by immunoSEQ multiplex PCR. The sample shows about 180,000 clones, about three quarters of them seen only once. The data were taken from a study of cytomegalovirus exposure and HLA in healthy donors. Study-wide points: In a later analysis, V- and J-gene trimming of beta chains associated with a DCLRE1C missense variant, replicated independently. In an earlier analysis, productive rearrangement rates for most beta V segments clustered near 87% or 30%.

The germline V and J ends were trimmed by 6 bases and 2 bases, with 17 bases remaining between them. The CDR3 is made up of 14 amino acids. Germline V gene data show CDR1 as GTSNPN and CDR2 as SVGIG (reference sequence). V is TRBV30 and J is TRBJ2-7, with D possibly TRBD2 on 6 matching bases. The receptor's source is a man between 18 and 29 years old in good health and CMV-seronegative. Material: PBMCs. In DNA form, the CDR3 reads TGTGCCTGTACCTCGGGGGTGAATCCCTACGAGCAGTACTTC. Translating it yields CACTSGVNPYEQYF.